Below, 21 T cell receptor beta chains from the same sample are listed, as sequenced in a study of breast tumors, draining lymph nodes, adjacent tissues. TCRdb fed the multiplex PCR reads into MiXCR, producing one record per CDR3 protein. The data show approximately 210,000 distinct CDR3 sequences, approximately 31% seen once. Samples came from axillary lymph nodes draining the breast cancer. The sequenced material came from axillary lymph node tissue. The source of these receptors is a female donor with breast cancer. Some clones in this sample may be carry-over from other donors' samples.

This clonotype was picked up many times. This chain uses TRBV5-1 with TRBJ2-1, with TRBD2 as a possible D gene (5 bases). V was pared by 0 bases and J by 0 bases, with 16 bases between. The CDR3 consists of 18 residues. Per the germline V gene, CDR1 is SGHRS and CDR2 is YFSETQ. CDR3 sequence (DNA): TGCGCCAGCAGCTTGGTTTACGGCATTGGGAGCTCCTACAATGAGCAGTTCTTC. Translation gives CASSLVYGIGSSYNEQFF.

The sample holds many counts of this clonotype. CDR3 in amino acids: CASSLMGTSQETQYF. As DNA, the CDR3 is TGTGCCAGCAGTTTGATGGGGACATCCCAAGAGACCCAGTACTTC. The chain employs TRBV12-3 or TRBV12-4 and TRBJ2-5, with D possibly being TRBD1 (6 bases). The V end lost 3 bases, the J end lost 1 base, and 12 bases lay between the germline ends. CDR3 length: 15 residues.

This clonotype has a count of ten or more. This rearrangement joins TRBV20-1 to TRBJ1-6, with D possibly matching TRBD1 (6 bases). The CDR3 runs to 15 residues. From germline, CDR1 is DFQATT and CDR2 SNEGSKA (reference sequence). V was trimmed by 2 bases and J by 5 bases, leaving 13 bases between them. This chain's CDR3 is CSARRGRGDNSPLHF. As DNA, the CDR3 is TGCAGTGCTAGACGGGGCAGGGGTGATAATTCACCCCTCCACTTT.

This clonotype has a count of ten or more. The CDR3 spells CASSPRTSENNEQFF. DNA of the CDR3: TGTGCCAGCAGCCCTCGGACTAGCGAAAACAATGAGCAGTTCTTC. The J gene is TRBJ2-1, the V gene TRBV9, with 9 positions matching TRBD2. Trimming removed 4 bases from V and 5 bases from J; junction bases left unmatched: 7. The CDR3 runs 15 residues. Germline-derived CDR1 and CDR2 are SGDLS and YYNGEE.

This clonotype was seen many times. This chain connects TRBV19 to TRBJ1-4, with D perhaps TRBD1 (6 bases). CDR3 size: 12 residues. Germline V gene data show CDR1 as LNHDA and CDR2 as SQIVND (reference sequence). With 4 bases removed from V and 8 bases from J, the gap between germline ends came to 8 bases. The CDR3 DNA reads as TGTGCCAGTAGTACCGACAGGGAAAAACTGTTTTTT. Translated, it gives CASSTDREKLFF.

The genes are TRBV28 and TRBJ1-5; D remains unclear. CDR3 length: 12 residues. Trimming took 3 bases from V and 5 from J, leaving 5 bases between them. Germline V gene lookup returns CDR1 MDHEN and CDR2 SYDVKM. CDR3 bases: TGTGCCAGCAGTTTCGTTTATCAGCCCCAGCATTTT. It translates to CASSFVYQPQHF.

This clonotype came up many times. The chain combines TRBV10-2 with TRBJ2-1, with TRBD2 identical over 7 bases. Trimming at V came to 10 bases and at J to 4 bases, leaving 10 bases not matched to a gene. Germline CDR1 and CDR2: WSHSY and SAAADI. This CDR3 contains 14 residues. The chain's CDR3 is CATTERDSYNEQFF. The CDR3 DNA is TGCGCCACCACCGAGCGGGATTCTTACAATGAGCAGTTCTTC.

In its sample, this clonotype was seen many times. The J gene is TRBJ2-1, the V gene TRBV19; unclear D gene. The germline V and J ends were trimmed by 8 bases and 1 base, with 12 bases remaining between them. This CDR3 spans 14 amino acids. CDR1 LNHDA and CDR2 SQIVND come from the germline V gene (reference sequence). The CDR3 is CASGVGLSYNEQFF. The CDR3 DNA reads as TGTGCCAGTGGTGTGGGATTGTCCTACAATGAGCAGTTCTTC.

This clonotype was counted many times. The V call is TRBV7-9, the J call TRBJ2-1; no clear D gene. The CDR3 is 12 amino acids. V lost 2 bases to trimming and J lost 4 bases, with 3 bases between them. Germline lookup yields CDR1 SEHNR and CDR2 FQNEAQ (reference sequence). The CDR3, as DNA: TGTGCCAGCAGCTTAAAATACAATGAGCAGTTCTTC. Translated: CASSLKYNEQFF.

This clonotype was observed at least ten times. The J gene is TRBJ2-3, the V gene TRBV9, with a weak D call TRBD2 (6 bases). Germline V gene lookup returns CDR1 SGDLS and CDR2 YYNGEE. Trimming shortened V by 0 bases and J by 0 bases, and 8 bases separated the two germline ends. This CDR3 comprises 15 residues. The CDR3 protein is CASSVDGGSTDTQYF. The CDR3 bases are TGTGCCAGCAGCGTAGATGGAGGGAGCACAGATACGCAGTATTTT.

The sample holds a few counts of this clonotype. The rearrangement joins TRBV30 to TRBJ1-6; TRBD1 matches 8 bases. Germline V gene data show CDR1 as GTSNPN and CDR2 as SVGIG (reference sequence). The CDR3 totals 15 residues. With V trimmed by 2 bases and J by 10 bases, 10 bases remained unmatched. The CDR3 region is CAWSRLGQGDSPLHF. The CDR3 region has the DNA TGTGCCTGGAGTCGCCTAGGACAGGGCGACTCACCCCTCCACTTT. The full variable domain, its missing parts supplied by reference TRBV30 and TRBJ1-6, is SQTIHQWPATLVQPVGSPLSLECTVEGTSNPNLYWYRQAAGRGLQLLFYSVGIGQISSEVPQNLSASRPQDRQFILSSKKLLLSDSGFYLCAWSRLGQGDSPLHFGNGTRLTVT.

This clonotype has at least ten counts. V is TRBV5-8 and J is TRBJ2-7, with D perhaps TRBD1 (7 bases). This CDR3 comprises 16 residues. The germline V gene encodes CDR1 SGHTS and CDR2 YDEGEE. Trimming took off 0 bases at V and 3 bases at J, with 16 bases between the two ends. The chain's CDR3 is CASSLASGGFVYEQYF. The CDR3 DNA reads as TGTGCCAGCAGCTTGGCGTCAGGGGGGTTCGTCTACGAGCAGTACTTC. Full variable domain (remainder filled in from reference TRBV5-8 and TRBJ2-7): EAGVTQSPTHLIKTRGQQATLRCSPISGHTSVYWYQQALGLGLQFLLWYDEGEERNRGNFPPRFSGRQFPNYSSELNVNALELEDSALYLCASSLASGGFVYEQYFGPGTRLTVT.

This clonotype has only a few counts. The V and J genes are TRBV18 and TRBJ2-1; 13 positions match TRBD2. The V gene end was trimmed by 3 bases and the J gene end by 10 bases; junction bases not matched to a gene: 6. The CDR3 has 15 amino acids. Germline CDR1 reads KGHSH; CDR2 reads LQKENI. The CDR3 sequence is CASSPLTSGRDEQFF. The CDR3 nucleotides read TGTGCCAGCTCACCCTTAACTAGCGGGAGGGACGAGCAGTTCTTC.

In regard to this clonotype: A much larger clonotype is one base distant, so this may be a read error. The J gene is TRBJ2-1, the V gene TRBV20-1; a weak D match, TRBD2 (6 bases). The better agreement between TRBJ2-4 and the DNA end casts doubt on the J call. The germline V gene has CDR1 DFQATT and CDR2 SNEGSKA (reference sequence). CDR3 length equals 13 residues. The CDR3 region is CSAPVDGGNIQYF. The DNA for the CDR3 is TGCAGTGCGCCAGTCGATGGGGGGAACATTCAGTACTTC.

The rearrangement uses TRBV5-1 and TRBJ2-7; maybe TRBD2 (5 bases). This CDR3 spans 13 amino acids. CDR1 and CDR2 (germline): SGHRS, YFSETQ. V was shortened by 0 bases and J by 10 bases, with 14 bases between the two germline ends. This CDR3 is CASSLVRGGDQYF. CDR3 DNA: TGCGCCAGCAGCTTGGTCCGGGGTGGCGACCAGTACTTC.

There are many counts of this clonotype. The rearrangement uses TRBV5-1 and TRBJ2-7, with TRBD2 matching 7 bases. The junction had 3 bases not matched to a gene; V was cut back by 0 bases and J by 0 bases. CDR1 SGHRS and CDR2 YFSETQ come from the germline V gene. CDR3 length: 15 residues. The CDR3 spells CASSLAGGASYEQYF. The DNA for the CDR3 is TGCGCCAGCAGCTTGGCGGGAGGTGCCTCCTACGAGCAGTACTTC.

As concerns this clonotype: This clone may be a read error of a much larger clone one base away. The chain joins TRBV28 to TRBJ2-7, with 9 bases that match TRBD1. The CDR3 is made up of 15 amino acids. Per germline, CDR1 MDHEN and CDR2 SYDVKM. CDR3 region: CASSLLGTGLYEQCF. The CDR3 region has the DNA TGTGCCAGCAGTTTATTGGGGACAGGGTTGTACGAGCAGTGCTTC. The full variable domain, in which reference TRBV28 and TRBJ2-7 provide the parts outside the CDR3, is DVKVTQSSRYLVKRTGEKVFLECVQDMDHENMFWYRQDPGLGLRLIYFSYDVKMKEKGDIPEGYSVSREKKERFSLILESASTNQTSMYLCASSLLGTGLYEQCFGPGTRLTVT.

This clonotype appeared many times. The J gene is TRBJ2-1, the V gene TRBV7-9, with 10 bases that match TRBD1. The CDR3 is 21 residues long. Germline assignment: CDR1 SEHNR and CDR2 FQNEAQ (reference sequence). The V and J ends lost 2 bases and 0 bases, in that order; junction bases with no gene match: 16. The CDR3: CASSLPRTGGSSGGSYNEQFF. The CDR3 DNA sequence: TGTGCCAGCAGCTTACCCCGGACAGGGGGGTCTAGCGGAGGCTCCTACAATGAGCAGTTCTTC.

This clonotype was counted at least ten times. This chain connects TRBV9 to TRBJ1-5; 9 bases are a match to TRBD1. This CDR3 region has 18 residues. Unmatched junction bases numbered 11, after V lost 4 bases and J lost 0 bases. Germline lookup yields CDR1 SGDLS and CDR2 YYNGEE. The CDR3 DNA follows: TGTGCCAGCAGCTTTAGGACAGGGGCCTTTTATAGCAATCAGCCCCAGCATTTT. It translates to CASSFRTGAFYSNQPQHF.

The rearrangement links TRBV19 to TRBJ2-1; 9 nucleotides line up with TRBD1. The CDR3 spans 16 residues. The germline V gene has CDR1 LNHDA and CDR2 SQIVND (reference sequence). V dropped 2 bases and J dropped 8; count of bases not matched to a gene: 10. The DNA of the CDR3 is TGTGCCAGTAGTATAAACCCGGGACAGGGTGCCGATGAGCAGTTCTTC. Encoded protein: CASSINPGQGADEQFF. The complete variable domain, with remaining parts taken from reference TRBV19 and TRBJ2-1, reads DGGITQSPKYLFRKEGQNVTLSCEQNLNHDAMYWYRQDPGQGLRLIYYSQIVNDFQKGDIAEGYSVSREKKESFPLTVTSAQKNPTAFYLCASSINPGQGADEQFFGPGTRLTVL.

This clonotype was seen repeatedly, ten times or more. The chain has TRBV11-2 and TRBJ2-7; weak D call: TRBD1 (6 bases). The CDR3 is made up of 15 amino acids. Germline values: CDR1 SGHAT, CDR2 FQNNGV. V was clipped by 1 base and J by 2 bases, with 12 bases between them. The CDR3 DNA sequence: TGTGCCAGCAGCTTAGGTAGGGGGTTCCCCTACGAGCAGTACTTC. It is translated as CASSLGRGFPYEQYF.